A single sample gave rise to the 8 T cell receptor beta chains below, sequenced in a study of identical twins. TCRdb reprocessed the 5' RACE reads with MiXCR, giving one entry per CDR3 protein. The sample yields 700,000 or so distinct CDR3 sequences, about 9.4% seen once. A further study also used this sample, focusing on yellow fever vaccine responses in identical twins.

The sample was PBMCs. These receptors originate from a woman aged 18 to 35 in good health.

This clonotype was detected a few times. In DNA form, the CDR3 reads TGTGCCAGCAGCTGGACCCTCGAGGCCAATGAGCAGTTCTTC. Translation: CASSWTLEANEQFF. The chain uses TRBV7-2 and TRBJ2-1; D ambiguous. Trimming pared 4 bases from V and 6 bases from J, leaving 13 bases between. CDR1 is SGHTA, CDR2 FQGNSA, per germline. The CDR3 has 14 residues.

The V call is TRBV7-2, the J call TRBJ2-6, with TRBD2 as a possible D gene (5 bases). This CDR3 is 15 amino acids long. Between the trimmed V and J ends, which lost 7 bases and 0 bases, there was a span of 10 bases. Germline V gene data show CDR1 as SGHTA and CDR2 as FQGNSA. The CDR3 DNA follows: TGTGCCAGCACTGGGGAGCGCTCTGGGGCCAACGTCCTGACTTTC. Translated, it gives CASTGERSGANVLTF.

This clonotype appeared a few times. The chain carries TRBV18 and TRBJ2-1; D is unresolved. Germline V gene data show CDR1 as KGHSH and CDR2 as LQKENI. The CDR3 spans 14 residues. V dropped 5 bases and J dropped 4 bases, with 12 bases sitting between them. The CDR3 here is CASSKETVYNEQFF. For the CDR3, the DNA is TGTGCCAGCTCAAAGGAAACAGTTTACAATGAGCAGTTCTTC.

The chain employs TRBV7-9 and TRBJ2-1; TRBD1 aligns across 8 bases. V was pared by 4 bases and J by 5 bases, with 4 bases of the junction left unmatched. Looked up from germline, CDR1 is SEHNR and CDR2 is FQNEAQ (reference sequence). The CDR3 is made up of 14 amino acids. This CDR3 is CASSSDRENNEQFF. The DNA of the CDR3 is TGTGCCAGCAGCTCGGACAGGGAAAACAATGAGCAGTTCTTC.

This chain uses TRBV14 with TRBJ2-1, with D uncertain. The germline V and J ends were trimmed by 5 bases and 7 bases, with 12 bases remaining between them. This CDR3 comprises 13 residues. Germline V gene lookup returns CDR1 SGHDN and CDR2 FVKESK. The CDR3 protein is CASSGRSRNEQFF. Written as DNA, the CDR3 is TGTGCCAGCAGCGGTCGATCTAGGAATGAGCAGTTCTTC.

This clonotype was recorded many times. The genes are TRBV20-1 and TRBJ2-7, with 10 bases identical to TRBD2. CDR1 and CDR2 from the germline V gene are DFQATT and SNEGSKA (reference sequence). V shed 3 bases, J shed 3 bases, and the junction held 5 bases outside the gene matches. The CDR3 loop spans 14 amino acids. CDR3 in amino acids: CSARSASGSYEQYF. The CDR3 DNA follows: TGCAGTGCTAGGTCAGCTAGCGGGAGCTACGAGCAGTACTTC.

This clonotype showed up just a few times. CDR3 residues: CASSQRLAGRYEQYF. The CDR3 DNA reads TGTGCCAGCAGCCAGAGACTAGCGGGACGCTACGAGCAGTACTTC. The chain couples TRBV14 to TRBJ2-7; 11 bases map to TRBD2. The CDR3 contains 15 residues. The germline CDR1 and CDR2 sequences are SGHDN and FVKESK. V trimming: 3 bases; J trimming: 3 bases; junction bases outside the gene matches: 4. The full variable domain, rest sourced from reference TRBV14 and TRBJ2-7, is EAGVTQFPSHSVIEKGQTVTLRCDPISGHDNLYWYRRVMGKEIKFLLHFVKESKQDESGMPNNRFLAERTGGTYSTLKVQPAELEDSGVYFCASSQRLAGRYEQYFGPGTRLTVT.

The chain combines TRBV11-1 with TRBJ2-1; 8 bases align to TRBD2. Germline V gene sequence: CDR1 SGHAT, CDR2 FQDESV (reference sequence). J was trimmed by 10 bases and V by 5 bases; bases with no gene match: 7. The CDR3 length is 13 residues. CDR3: CASSKAGAQEQFF. CDR3 sequence (DNA): TGTGCCAGCAGCAAAGCGGGAGCCCAGGAGCAGTTCTTC.